This T cell receptor (beta chain) was retrieved from a study of shared clonotypes between healthy human individuals. Details on this clone: Relative to the germline gene, one junction end is altered; a read error may explain this.

This CDR3 has 15 residues. The germline V gene encodes CDR1 SGHDN and CDR2 FVKESK. Libraries were prepared by immunoSEQ multiplex PCR; TCRdb keeps only in-frame clonotypes and omits some of them. The table includes some 1,400,000 clones, approximately 96% detected once. V is TRBV14 and J is TRBJ2-7, with 8 bases that match TRBD1. This clonotype was obtained from a man aged 30 to 45 in good health. Sequenced input: naive CD4+ T cells sorted from blood. Subset in this sample: CD45RA+ positively selected. The CDR3 region has the DNA TGTGCCAGCAGCCAACAGGCCCGGGACAGGTCCAAACCGCACTTC. Translating gives CASSQQARDRSKPHF.